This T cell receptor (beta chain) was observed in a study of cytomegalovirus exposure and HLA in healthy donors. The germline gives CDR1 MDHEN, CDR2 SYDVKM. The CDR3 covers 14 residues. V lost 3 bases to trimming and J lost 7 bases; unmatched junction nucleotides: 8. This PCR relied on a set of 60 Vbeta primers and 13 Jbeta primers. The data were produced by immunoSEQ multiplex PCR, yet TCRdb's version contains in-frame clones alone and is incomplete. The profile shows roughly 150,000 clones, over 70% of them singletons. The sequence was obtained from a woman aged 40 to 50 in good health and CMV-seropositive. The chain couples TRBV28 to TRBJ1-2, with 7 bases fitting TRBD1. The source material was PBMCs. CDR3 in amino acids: CASSLTGHLGGYTF. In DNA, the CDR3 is TGTGCCAGCAGTTTGACAGGGCACCTCGGTGGCTACACCTTC.